Following are 8 T cell receptor beta chains from one sample sequenced in a study of blood T cell repertoires in COVID-19. TCRdb's copy holds only in-frame clones and misses some; the assay was immunoSEQ multiplex PCR. The sample has 98,000 or so clones; 82% are singletons. Sequenced input: peripheral blood. The receptors were gathered from a man aged 60 to 75 with acute or convalescent COVID-19.

The chain links TRBV24-1 to TRBJ1-1, with D maybe TRBD1 (6 bases). Per germline, CDR1 KGHDR and CDR2 SFDVKD. The V gene lost 4 bases and the J gene lost 8 bases, with 13 bases spanning the gap. The CDR3 consists of 13 residues. In nucleotides, the CDR3 is TGTGCCACCAGTGACCCCTACGGGACAGAAGCTTTCTTT. As protein: CATSDPYGTEAFF.

This clone appeared once. This sequence joins TRBV24-1 and TRBJ2-7; the D gene is possibly TRBD2 (5 bases). Germline V gene lookup returns CDR1 KGHDR and CDR2 SFDVKD. Trimming took off 2 bases at V and 1 base at J, with 11 bases between the two ends. The CDR3 runs to 15 residues. The CDR3 protein is CATSDWRLGSYEQYF. The DNA for the CDR3 is TGTGCCACCAGTGATTGGAGGCTGGGGTCCTACGAGCAGTACTTC.

The chain is built from TRBV28 and TRBJ1-1; 9 bases fit TRBD1. After removal of 6 bases from V and 0 bases from J, the junction contained 5 bases not matched to a gene. The CDR3 covers 15 residues. From germline, CDR1 is MDHEN and CDR2 SYDVKM. The CDR3 is CASSGTGRMNTEAFF. CDR3 DNA: TGTGCCAGCAGCGGGACAGGGCGGATGAACACTGAAGCTTTCTTT.

The table lists this clone with a few counts. The chain couples TRBV2 to TRBJ2-7; D is undetermined. The CDR3 runs 10 residues. The ends were cut back, 5 bases at V and 4 bases at J, with 3 bases in the middle. CDR1 is SNHLY, CDR2 FYNNEI, per germline. This CDR3 reads CASSSYEQYF. The CDR3 DNA is TGTGCCAGCAGTTCGTACGAGCAGTACTTC.

The rearrangement links TRBV18 to TRBJ1-1, with 11 nucleotides matching TRBD1. The CDR3 contains 17 residues. CDR1 and CDR2 from the germline V gene are KGHSH and LQKENI. After removal of 4 bases from V and 0 bases from J, the junction contained 7 bases not matched to a gene. The CDR3 nucleotides read TGTGCCAGCTCACTTCCCGGGACAGGGGGTCTGAACACTGAAGCTTTCTTT. It encodes CASSLPGTGGLNTEAFF.

The rearrangement uses TRBV11-2 and TRBJ1-6; D gene uncertain. CDR1 is SGHAT and CDR2 is FQNNGV in the germline V gene. V dropped 8 bases and J dropped 10 bases, with 9 bases sitting between them. CDR3 length: 11 amino acids. In DNA form, the CDR3 reads TGTGCCAGCGGTCAGAACTCACCCCTCCACTTT. Its translation is CASGQNSPLHF.

The chain joins TRBV25-1 to TRBJ1-1; D remains ambiguous. V lost 6 bases, J lost 1 base, and 18 bases lay in between. The CDR3 is made up of 16 amino acids. The germline CDR1 and CDR2 sequences are MGHDK and SYGVNS. The CDR3 loop is CASRMKVGRGNTEAFF. CDR3 coding DNA: TGTGCCAGCAGAATGAAGGTTGGGCGGGGGAACACTGAAGCTTTCTTT.

The V gene is TRBV5-1, the J gene TRBJ1-6; TRBD1 matches 7 bases. From germline, CDR1 is SGHRS and CDR2 YFSETQ. V dropped 7 bases and J dropped 4; count of bases not matched to a gene: 2. The CDR3 sequence is 13 residues long. CDR3 sequence: CASGDSYNSPLHF. In DNA form, the CDR3 reads TGCGCCAGCGGGGACAGTTATAATTCACCCCTCCACTTT. Looking up the rest from reference TRBV5-1 and TRBJ1-6 gives the full variable domain: KAGVTQTPRYLIKTRGQQVTLSCSPISGHRSVSWYQQTPGQGLQFLFEYFSETQRNKGNFPGRFSGRQFSNSRSEMNVSTLELGDSALYLCASGDSYNSPLHFGNGTRLTVT.